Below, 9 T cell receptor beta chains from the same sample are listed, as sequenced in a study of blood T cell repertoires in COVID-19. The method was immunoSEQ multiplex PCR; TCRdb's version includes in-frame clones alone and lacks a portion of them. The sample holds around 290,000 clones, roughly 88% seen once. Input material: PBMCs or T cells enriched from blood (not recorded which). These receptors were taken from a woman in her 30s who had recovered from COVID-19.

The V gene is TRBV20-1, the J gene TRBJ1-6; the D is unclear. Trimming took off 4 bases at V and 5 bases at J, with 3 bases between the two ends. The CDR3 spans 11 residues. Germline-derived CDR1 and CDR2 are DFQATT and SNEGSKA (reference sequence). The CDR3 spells CSATDNSPLHF. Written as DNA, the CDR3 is TGCAGTGCTACTGATAATTCACCCCTCCACTTT.

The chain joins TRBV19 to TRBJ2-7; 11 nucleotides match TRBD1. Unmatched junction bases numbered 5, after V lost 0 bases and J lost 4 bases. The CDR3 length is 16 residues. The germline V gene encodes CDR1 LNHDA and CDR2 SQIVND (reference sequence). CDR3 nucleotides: TGTGCCAGTAGTATAGATTATGGACAGGGGGCTTACGAGCAGTACTTC. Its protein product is CASSIDYGQGAYEQYF.

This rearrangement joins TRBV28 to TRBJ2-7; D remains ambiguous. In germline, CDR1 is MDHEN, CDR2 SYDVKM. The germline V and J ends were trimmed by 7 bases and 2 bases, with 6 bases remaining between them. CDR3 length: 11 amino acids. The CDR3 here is CASTTTYEQYF. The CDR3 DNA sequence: TGTGCCAGCACTACTACCTACGAGCAGTACTTC. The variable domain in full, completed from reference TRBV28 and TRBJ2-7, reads DVKVTQSSRYLVKRTGEKVFLECVQDMDHENMFWYRQDPGLGLRLIYFSYDVKMKEKGDIPEGYSVSREKKERFSLILESASTNQTSMYLCASTTTYEQYFGPGTRLTVT.

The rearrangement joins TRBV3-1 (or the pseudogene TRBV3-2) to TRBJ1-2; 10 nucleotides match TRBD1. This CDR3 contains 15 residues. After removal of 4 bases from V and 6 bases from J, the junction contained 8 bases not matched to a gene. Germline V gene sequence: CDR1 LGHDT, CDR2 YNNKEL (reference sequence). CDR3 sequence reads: CASSPSGTGVNGYTF. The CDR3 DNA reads TGTGCCAGCAGCCCGAGCGGGACAGGGGTTAATGGCTACACCTTC.

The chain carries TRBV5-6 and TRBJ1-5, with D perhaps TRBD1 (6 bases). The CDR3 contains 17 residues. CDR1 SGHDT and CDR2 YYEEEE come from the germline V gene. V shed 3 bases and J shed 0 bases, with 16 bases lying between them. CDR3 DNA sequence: TGTGCCAGCAGCTCGTTCGGAACAGGGTTTAGCAATCAGCCCCAGCATTTT. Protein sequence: CASSSFGTGFSNQPQHF.

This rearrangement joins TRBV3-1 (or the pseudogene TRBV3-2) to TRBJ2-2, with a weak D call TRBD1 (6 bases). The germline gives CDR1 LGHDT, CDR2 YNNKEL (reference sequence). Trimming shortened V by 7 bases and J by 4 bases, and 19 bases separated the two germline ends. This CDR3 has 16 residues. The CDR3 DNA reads TGTGCCAGCAAAGTTCGGCAGGGGCGGATCACCGGGGAGCTGTTTTTT. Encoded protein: CASKVRQGRITGELFF.

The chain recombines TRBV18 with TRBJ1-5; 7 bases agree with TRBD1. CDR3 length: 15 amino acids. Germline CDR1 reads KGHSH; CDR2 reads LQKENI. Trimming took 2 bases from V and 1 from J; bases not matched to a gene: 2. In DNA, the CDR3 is TGTGCCAGCTCACCAAGGGGACAGAGCAATCAGCCCCAGCATTTT. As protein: CASSPRGQSNQPQHF. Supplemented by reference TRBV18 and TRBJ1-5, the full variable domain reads NAGVMQNPRHLVRRRGQEARLRCSPMKGHSHVYWYRQLPEEGLKFMVYLQKENIIDESGMPKERFSAEFPKEGPSILRIQQVVRGDSAAYFCASSPRGQSNQPQHFGDGTRLSIL.

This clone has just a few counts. The CDR3 nucleotides read TGTGCCAGTAGTGGGGAAAGGGGGCGTAAGAATGAGCAGTTCTTC. This encodes CASSGERGRKNEQFF. The chain combines TRBV19 with TRBJ2-1, with TRBD1 matching 7 bases. This CDR3 has 15 amino acids. The V segment lost 5 bases and the J segment 7 bases; nucleotides outside the gene matches: 11. Germline assignment: CDR1 LNHDA and CDR2 SQIVND (reference sequence).

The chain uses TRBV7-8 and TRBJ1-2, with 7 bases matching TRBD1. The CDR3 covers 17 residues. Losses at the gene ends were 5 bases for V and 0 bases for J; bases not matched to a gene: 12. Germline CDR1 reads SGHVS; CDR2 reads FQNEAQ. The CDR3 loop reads CASSTDRVIRANYGYTF. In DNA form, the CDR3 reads TGTGCCAGCAGCACCGACAGGGTTATTAGAGCTAACTATGGCTACACCTTC.